This T cell receptor (beta chain) was identified during a study of shared T cell receptors in the human thymus. J was trimmed by 5 bases and V by 4 bases; bases with no gene match: 5. The CDR3 has 15 amino acids. CDR1 MGHDK and CDR2 SYGVNS come from the germline V gene. The protocol was immunoSEQ multiplex PCR, while the TCRdb copy is restricted to in-frame clones and leaves out a portion. The table records approximately 730,000 clones, 70% to 90% of them present only once. The same specimen was also included in a second study, on human thymus T cells. That paper notes: Thymic resections from corrective heart surgery supplied the tissue. What appeared biased in thymic and blood repertoires was the usage of V and J genes. Related research reported highly overlapping thymic repertoires among unrelated individuals.

The sequencing sample was made of thymocytes. This sequence was found in a girl under three years old with a congenital heart defect. V and J are TRBV25-1 and TRBJ2-2, with 9 bases matching TRBD2. The CDR3 sequence: CASSVSGGRTGELFF. The CDR3 DNA sequence: TGTGCCAGCAGTGTGAGCGGGGGGAGGACCGGGGAGCTGTTTTTT.